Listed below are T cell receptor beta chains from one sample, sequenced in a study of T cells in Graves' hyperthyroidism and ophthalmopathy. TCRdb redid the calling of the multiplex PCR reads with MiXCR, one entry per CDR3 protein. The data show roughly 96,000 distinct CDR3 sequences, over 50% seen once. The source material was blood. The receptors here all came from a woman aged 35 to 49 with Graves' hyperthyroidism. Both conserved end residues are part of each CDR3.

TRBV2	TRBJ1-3	CASSEGQVGNTIYF
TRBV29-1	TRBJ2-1	CSVNRGGNEQFF
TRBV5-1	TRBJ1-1	CASSLVVGKTEAFF
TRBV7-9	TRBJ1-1	CASSLGAPQGTEAFF
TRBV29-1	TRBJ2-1	CSVVGGLSYNEQFF
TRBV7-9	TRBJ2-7	CASSGSSYEQYF
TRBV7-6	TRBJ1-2	CASSSEHYGYTF
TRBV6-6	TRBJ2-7	CASRERGQGTEQYF
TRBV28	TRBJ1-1	CASGGRGTGVEAFF
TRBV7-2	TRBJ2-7	CASSLRRVLGEQYF
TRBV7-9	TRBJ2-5	CASRSTQETQYF
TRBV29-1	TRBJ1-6	CSFGGTYNSPLHF
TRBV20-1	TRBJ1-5	CSARLDTNQPQHF
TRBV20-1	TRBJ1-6	CSARTGTGGALDNSPLHF
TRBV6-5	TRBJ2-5	CASRGVQGKGLAGRETQYF
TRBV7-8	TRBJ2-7	CASSQDIPGLAGENEQYF
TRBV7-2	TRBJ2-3	CASSRDWTRRNTDTQYF
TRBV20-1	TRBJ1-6	CSARDRNSPLHF
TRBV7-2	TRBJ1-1	CASSLRRTENTEAFF
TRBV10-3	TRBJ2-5	CAISEELAARTQYF
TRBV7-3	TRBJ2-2	CASSSRGELFF
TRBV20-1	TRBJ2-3	CSASLRVRSSTDTQYF
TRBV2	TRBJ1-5	CASFGDSNNQPQHF
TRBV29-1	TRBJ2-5	CSVGNSQETQYF
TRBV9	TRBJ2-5	CASRGEGTVVQETQYF